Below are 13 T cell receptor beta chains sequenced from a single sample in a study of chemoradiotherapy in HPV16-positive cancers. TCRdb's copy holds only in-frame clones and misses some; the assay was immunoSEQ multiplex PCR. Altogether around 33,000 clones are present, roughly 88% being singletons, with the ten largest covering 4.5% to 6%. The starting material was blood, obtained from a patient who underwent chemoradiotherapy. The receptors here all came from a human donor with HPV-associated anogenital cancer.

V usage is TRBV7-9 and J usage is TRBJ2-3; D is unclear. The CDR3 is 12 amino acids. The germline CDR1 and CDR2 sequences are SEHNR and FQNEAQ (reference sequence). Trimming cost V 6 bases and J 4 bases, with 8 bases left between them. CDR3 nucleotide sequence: TGTGCCAGCAGTCCTAGGCCAGATACGCAGTATTTT. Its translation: CASSPRPDTQYF.

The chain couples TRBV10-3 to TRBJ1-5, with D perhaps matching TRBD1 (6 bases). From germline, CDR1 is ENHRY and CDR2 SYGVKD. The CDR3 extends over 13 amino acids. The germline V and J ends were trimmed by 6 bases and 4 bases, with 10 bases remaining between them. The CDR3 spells CAISSGDNQPQHF. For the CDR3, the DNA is TGTGCCATCAGCTCAGGGGATAATCAGCCCCAGCATTTT.

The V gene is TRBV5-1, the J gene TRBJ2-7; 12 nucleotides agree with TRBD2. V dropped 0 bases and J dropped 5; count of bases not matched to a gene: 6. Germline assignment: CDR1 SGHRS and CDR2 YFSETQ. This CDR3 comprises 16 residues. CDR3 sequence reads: CASSLGLLAGGNEQYF. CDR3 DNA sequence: TGCGCCAGCAGCTTGGGGCTGCTAGCGGGGGGGAACGAGCAGTACTTC. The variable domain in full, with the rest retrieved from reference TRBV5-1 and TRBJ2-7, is KAGVTQTPRYLIKTRGQQVTLSCSPISGHRSVSWYQQTPGQGLQFLFEYFSETQRNKGNFPGRFSGRQFSNSRSEMNVSTLELGDSALYLCASSLGLLAGGNEQYFGPGTRLTVT.

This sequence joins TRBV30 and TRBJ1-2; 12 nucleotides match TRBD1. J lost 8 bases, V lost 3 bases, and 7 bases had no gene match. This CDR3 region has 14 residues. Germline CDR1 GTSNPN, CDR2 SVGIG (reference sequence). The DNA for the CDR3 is TGTGCCTGGAGCCCGGGACAGGGGGCCTGGGGCTACACCTTC. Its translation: CAWSPGQGAWGYTF.

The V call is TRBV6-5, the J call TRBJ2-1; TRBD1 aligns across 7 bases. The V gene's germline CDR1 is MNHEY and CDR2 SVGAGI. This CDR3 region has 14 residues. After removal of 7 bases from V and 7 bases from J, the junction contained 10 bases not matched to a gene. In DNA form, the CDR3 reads TGTGCCAGCACCATGAGACAGGGCCTTAATGAGCAGTTCTTC. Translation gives CASTMRQGLNEQFF.

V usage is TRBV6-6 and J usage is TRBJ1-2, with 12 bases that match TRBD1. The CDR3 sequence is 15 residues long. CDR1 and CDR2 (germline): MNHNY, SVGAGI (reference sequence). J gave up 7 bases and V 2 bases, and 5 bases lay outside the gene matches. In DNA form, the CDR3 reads TGTGCCAGCAGTTACGGGACAGGGGGCCGGCGTGGCTACACCTTC. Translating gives CASSYGTGGRRGYTF.

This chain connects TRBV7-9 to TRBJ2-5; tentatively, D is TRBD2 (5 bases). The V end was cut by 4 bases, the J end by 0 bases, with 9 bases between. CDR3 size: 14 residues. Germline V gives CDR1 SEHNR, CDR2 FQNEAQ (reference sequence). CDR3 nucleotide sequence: TGTGCCAGCAGCTCATCGAGGGACCAAGAGACCCAGTACTTC. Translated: CASSSSRDQETQYF. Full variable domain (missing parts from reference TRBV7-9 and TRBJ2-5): DTGVSQNPRHKITKRGQNVTFRCDPISEHNRLYWYRQTLGQGPEFLTYFQNEAQLEKSRLLSDRFSAERPKGSFSTLEIQRTEQGDSAMYLCASSSSRDQETQYFGPGTRLLVL.

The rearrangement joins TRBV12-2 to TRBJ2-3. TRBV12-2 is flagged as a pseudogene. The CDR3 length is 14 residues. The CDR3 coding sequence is TGTGCAAGTCGCTTAGCGGACAGCACAGATACGCAGTATTTT. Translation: CASRLADSTDTQYF.

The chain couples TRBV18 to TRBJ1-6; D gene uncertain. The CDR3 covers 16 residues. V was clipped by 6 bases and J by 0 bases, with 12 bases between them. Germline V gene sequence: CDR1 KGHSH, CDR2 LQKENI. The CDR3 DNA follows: TGTGCCAGCTCCACCGGAGCGAGCTCCTATAATTCACCCCTCCACTTT. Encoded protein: CASSTGASSYNSPLHF.

CDR3 sequence (DNA): TGTGCCAGCAGTGAACGGGTCCGGTTGGATTCACCCCTCCACTTT. Translation: CASSERVRLDSPLHF. The genes are TRBV6-1 and TRBJ1-6; D is unresolved. From germline, CDR1 is MNHNS and CDR2 SASEGT. The ends were cut back, 2 bases at V and 8 bases at J, with 13 bases in the middle. The CDR3 consists of 15 residues.

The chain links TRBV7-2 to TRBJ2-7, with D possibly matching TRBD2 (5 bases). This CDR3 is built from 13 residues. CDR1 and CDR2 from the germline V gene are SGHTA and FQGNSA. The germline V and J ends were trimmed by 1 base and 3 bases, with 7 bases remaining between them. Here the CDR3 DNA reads TGTGCCAGCAGCTTAGGAGCGGTCTACGAGCAGTACTTC. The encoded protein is CASSLGAVYEQYF.

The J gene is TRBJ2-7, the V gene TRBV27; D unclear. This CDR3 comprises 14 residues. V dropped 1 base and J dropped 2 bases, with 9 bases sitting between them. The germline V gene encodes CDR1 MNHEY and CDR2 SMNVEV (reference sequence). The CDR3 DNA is TGTGCCAGCAGTTTATTTAACAGTCCCTACGAGCAGTACTTC. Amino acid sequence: CASSLFNSPYEQYF.

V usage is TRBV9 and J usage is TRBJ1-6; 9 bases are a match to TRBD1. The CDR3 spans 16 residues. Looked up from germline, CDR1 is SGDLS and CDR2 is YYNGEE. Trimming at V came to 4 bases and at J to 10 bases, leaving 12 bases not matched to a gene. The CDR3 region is CASSPTWDRVQSPLHF. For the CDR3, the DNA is TGTGCCAGCAGCCCTACCTGGGACAGGGTACAATCACCCCTCCACTTT.